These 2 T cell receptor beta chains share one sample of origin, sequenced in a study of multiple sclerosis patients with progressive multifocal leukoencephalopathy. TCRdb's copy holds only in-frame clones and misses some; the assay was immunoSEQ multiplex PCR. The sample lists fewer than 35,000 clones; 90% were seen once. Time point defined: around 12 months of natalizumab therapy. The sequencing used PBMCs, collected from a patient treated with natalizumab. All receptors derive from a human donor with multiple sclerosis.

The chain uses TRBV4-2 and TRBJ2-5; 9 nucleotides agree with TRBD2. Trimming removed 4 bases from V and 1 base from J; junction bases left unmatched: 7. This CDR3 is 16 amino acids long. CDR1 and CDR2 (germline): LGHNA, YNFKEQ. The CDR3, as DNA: TGTGCCAGCAGCCTCTCGCCGCGGGGGGGCCAAGAGACCCAGTACTTC. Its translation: CASSLSPRGGQETQYF.

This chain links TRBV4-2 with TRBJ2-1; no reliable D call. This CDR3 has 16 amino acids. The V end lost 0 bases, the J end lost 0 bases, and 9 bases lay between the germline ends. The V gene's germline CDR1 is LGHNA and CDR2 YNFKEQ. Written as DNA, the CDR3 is TGTGCCAGCAGCCAAGAAACGATAAGCTCCTACAATGAGCAGTTCTTC. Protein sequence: CASSQETISSYNEQFF.